The sequence of this T cell receptor beta chain was determined in a study of blood T cell repertoires in COVID-19. In the source study's methods: Reference gene primer amplification yielded estimated nucleated cell counts. Profiling relied on immunoSEQ multiplex PCR, and the TCRdb table lists in-frame clones only, not all of them. V and J calls and clone size are as listed in that table; D and trimming were resolved from the DNA. The data show 120,000 to 150,000 clones, 70% to 80% seen once. Germline assignment: CDR1 MNHEY and CDR2 SVGAGI. The trim removed 8 bases at V and 7 bases at J, leaving 11 bases unmatched. This CDR3 spans 15 amino acids.

The TCR sequence derives from a man between 60 and 70 years old with acute or convalescent COVID-19. The rearrangement uses TRBV6-5 and TRBJ1-6, with 7 bases aligning to TRBD1. The sequenced material came from peripheral blood. CDR3: CASRRLGQENSPLHF. CDR3 sequence (DNA): TGTGCCAGCCGACGACTAGGACAGGAGAATTCACCCCTCCACTTT.